The clone carrying this TCR beta chain was seen a single time. Its antigen is currently unknown. The data derive from a study of T cell responses to AZD1222 COVID-19 vaccine. Study results and caveats: Among AZD1222 vaccinees, only five or six were seropositive at baseline. Among the donors, most were white British and more were female, and clonal diversity was possibly underestimated.

The table came from immunoSEQ multiplex PCR; TCRdb's copy has only in-frame clones and leaves some out. The sample holds about 200,000 clones, approximately 92% seen once. The clonotype was recovered from an adult who received the MenACWY meningococcal vaccine as a control. The specimen was peripheral blood, collected 28 days after the second dose of the MenACWY control vaccine.

The CDR3 DNA reads TGTGCCTGGAACCAGCCAGTCATCACAGATACGCAGTATTTT. This translates into CAWNQPVITDTQYF. The J gene is TRBJ2-3, the V gene TRBV30, with D hard to call. Germline V gives CDR1 GTSNPN, CDR2 SVGIG (reference sequence). The germline V and J ends were trimmed by 4 bases and 2 bases, with 13 bases remaining between them. The CDR3 contains 14 residues.